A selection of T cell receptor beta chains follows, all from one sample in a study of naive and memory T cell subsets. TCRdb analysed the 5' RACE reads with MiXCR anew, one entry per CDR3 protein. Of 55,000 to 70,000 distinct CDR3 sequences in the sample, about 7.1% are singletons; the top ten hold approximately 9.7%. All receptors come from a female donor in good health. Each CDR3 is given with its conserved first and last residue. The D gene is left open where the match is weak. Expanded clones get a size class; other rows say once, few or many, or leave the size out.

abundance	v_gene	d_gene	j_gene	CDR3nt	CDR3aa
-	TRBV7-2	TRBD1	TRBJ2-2	TGTGCCAGCAGCCGACAGGGTCTTTCGCCCGGGGAGCTGTTTTTT	CASSRQGLSPGELFF
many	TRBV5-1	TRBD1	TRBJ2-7	TGCGCCAGCAGTTTTACAGGGGGCAGGTCCTACGAGCAGTACTTC	CASSFTGGRSYEQYF
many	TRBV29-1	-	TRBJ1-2	TGCAGCGTTCCCTATCAGGCGTCTAACTATGGCTACACCTTC	CSVPYQASNYGYTF
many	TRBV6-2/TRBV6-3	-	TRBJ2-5	TGTGCCAGCAGTGTCGACAGTGAAGAGACCCAGTACTTC	CASSVDSEETQYF
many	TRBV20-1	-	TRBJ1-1	TGCAGTGCTAGAGTAGGGTTCGGGGACACTGAAGCTTTCTTT	CSARVGFGDTEAFF
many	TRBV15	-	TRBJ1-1	TGTGCCACCAGCAGAGATGCCCTTTCTGAAGCTTTCTTT	CATSRDALSEAFF
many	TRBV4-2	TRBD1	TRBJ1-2	TGTGCCAGCAGCCTCCCAACCGGGACAGGGAACTATGGCTACACCTTC	CASSLPTGTGNYGYTF
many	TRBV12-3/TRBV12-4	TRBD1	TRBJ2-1	TGTGCCAGCAGTCGGACAGGGATCTACAATGAGCAGTTCTTC	CASSRTGIYNEQFF
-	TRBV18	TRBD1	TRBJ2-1	TGTGCCAGCTCACCAGAAAGAGGGGGCAGTCTCAGGGGCAGTGAGCAGTTCTTC	CASSPERGGSLRGSEQFF
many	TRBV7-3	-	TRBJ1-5	TGTGCCAGCAGCTTAAATAGCAATCAGCCCCAGCATTTT	CASSLNSNQPQHF
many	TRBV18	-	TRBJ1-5	TGTGCCAGCCTTAACACGGACCGCTATAGCAATCAGCCCCAGCATTTT	CASLNTDRYSNQPQHF
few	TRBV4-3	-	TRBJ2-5	TGCGCCAGCAGTCTATCTGGGGACGTTCGAAGTCTGGAGACCCAGTACTTC	CASSLSGDVRSLETQYF
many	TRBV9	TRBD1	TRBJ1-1	TGTGCCAGCAGCTCGCAGACAGGGGTCACCGAAGCTTTCTTT	CASSSQTGVTEAFF
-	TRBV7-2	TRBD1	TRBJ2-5	TGTGCCAGCAGTCGGGACAGGCGCGAGACCCAGTACTTC	CASSRDRRETQYF
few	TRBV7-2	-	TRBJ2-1	TGTGCCAGCAGCCGAGACGATTATGAGCAGTTCTTC	CASSRDDYEQFF
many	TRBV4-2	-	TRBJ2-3	TGTGCCAGCAGCCAACCGGGATCCAACACAGATACGCAGTATTTT	CASSQPGSNTDTQYF
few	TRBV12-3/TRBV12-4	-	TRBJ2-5	TGTGCCAGCAGTTTCGGGCAGGGAAAAGAGACCCAGTACTTC	CASSFGQGKETQYF
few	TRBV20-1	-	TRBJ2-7	TGCAGTGCTAGTGGCTCGGCCTACGAGCAGTACTTC	CSASGSAYEQYF
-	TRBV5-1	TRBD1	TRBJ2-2	TGCGCCAGCAGCCCACCGACAGGGTCGAACACCGGGGAGCTGTTTTTT	CASSPPTGSNTGELFF
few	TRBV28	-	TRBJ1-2	TGTGCCAGCAGTTTAGCCACGTTCTATGGCTACACCTTC	CASSLATFYGYTF